Described below is a single TCR beta chain sequence and its context. Its antigen remains unidentified. Trimming pared 7 bases from V and 1 base from J, leaving 13 bases between. Germline-derived CDR1 and CDR2 are SGHVS and FQNEAQ. This CDR3 contains 14 residues. This specimen comes from a study of cytomegalovirus exposure and HLA in healthy donors. Whole-study context: The platform used for the 120 validation repertoires matched that of the approximately 670 first-cohort repertoires, a later analysis reported.

Here immunoSEQ multiplex PCR was the method, and the copy in TCRdb shows in-frame clones only, minus some. The sample holds tens of thousands of clones; approximately 96% are singletons and the top ten take roughly 0.82%. Study-wide results and caveats: In vitro work confirmed that a few CMV-associated chains recognize CMV antigens. The listing of fewer than 200 TCR beta chains classed them as cytomegalovirus-associated.

V gene TRBV7-8 combines with J gene TRBJ1-2; D remains unclear. Sequencing was done on a sample of PBMCs. This receptor was taken from a man aged 18 to 30 in good health and CMV-seronegative. The CDR3 coding sequence is TGTGCCAGCATGTCCGGTAGAATTAACTATGGCTACACCTTC. Its translation is CASMSGRINYGYTF.